Each of the 32 T cell receptor beta chains below was sequenced from the same sample in a study of response to subunit inactivated influenza vaccine. TCRdb re-analysed the RT-PCR reads in MiXCR, keeping a single row per CDR3 protein. The sample lists 150,000 to 200,000 distinct CDR3 sequences; around 12% were seen once. These same records also appear under a second study, on T cells expressing NK-cell markers. That study reports: TCR beta cDNA was generated via 5'RACE template switching incorporating UMIs.

Source: CD8+ T cells sorted from PBMCs, taken approximately 13 days after vaccination. The source of these receptors is a man in his fifties who received an inactivated influenza vaccine.

This clonotype was seen a handful of times. The rearrangement links TRBV12-3 or TRBV12-4 to TRBJ1-1; D possibly corresponds to TRBD1 (5 bases). The CDR3 runs to 15 residues. V was shortened by 5 bases and J by 3 bases, with 16 bases between the two germline ends. The CDR3 here is CASSRQFSADTEAFF. CDR3 DNA sequence: TGTGCCAGCAGTCGACAGTTTTCGGCAGACACTGAAGCTTTCTTT.

The genes are TRBV11-3 and TRBJ1-2; D ambiguous. Trimming cost V 5 bases and J 2 bases, with 24 bases left between them. The CDR3 sequence is 18 residues long. The V gene's germline CDR1 is SGHNT and CDR2 YENEEA. The CDR3 is CASSPYPATATTNYGYTF. The CDR3 DNA is TGTGCCAGCAGCCCCTACCCCGCGACGGCTACGACCAACTATGGCTACACCTTC.

This clonotype was seen at least ten times. The chain carries TRBV12-3 or TRBV12-4 and TRBJ2-3; D remains unclear. The length of the CDR3 is 14 residues. The ends were cut back, 1 base at V and 1 base at J, with 6 bases in the middle. CDR3 sequence (DNA): TGTGCCAGCAGTTTAGGCCACGGCACAGATACGCAGTATTTT. Translating it yields CASSLGHGTDTQYF.

There are a few counts of this clonotype. This chain uses TRBV6-2 or TRBV6-3 with TRBJ1-5; D remains ambiguous. Between the trimmed V and J ends, which lost 6 bases and 3 bases, there was a span of 12 bases. Germline CDR1 and CDR2: MNHEY and SVGEGT. The CDR3 runs to 14 residues. The CDR3 sequence: CASRDLRDNQPQHF. The CDR3 DNA reads TGTGCCAGCAGAGACCTAAGGGACAATCAGCCCCAGCATTTT.

J is TRBJ2-5 and V is TRBV3-1, with a weak D call TRBD2 (6 bases). The CDR3 is made up of 15 amino acids. Germline values: CDR1 LGHDT, CDR2 YNNKEL (reference sequence). The ends were cut back, 8 bases at V and 5 bases at J, with 21 bases in the middle. The CDR3 coding sequence is TGTGCCAGCTCCCCGGAGGGGTGGGCTGGGGAGACCCAGTACTTC. Its translation: CASSPEGWAGETQYF.

This clonotype was observed a handful of times. The chain has TRBV20-1 and TRBJ2-7; D gene ambiguous. The CDR3 has 13 residues. Germline V gene sequence: CDR1 DFQATT, CDR2 SNEGSKA (reference sequence). The V end was cut by 4 bases, the J end by 8 bases, with 18 bases between. The CDR3 DNA reads TGCAGTGCTACGTCCCCCGGATCGTGGAAGCAGTACTTC. It yields the protein CSATSPGSWKQYF.

This chain connects TRBV5-5 to TRBJ1-1, with D uncertain. V gave up 0 bases and J gave up 4 bases, with 7 bases separating them. The CDR3 consists of 13 residues. Germline CDR1 reads SGHKS; CDR2 reads YYEKEE (reference sequence). For the CDR3, the DNA is TGTGCCAGCAGCTTGGGGGAGTTCACTGAAGCTTTCTTT. The encoded protein is CASSLGEFTEAFF.

This clonotype showed up just a few times. The gene calls are TRBV12-3 or TRBV12-4 and TRBJ2-2; 12 positions match TRBD1. After removal of 11 bases from V and 7 bases from J, the junction contained 8 bases not matched to a gene. There are 14 residues in the CDR3. The CDR3 DNA reads as TGTGCCGTCCGGGACAGGGGGCGAGGCGGGGAGCTGTTTTTT. Protein sequence: CAVRDRGRGGELFF.

The chain joins TRBV27 to TRBJ1-1, with D uncertain. Germline CDR1 reads MNHEY; CDR2 reads SMNVEV (reference sequence). V was clipped by 5 bases and J by 1 base, with 14 bases between them. The CDR3 has 15 residues. The CDR3 reads CASSTLGAGNTEAFF. The CDR3 nucleotides read TGTGCCAGCAGTACCCTGGGAGCGGGGAACACTGAAGCTTTCTTT.

In the case of this clonotype: Its ends do not fully match the called genes, so a read error is possible. The rearrangement joins TRBV28 to TRBJ2-2, with D possibly TRBD2 on 5 matching bases. The CDR3 runs 15 residues. Per germline, CDR1 MDHEN and CDR2 SYDVKM. Written as DNA, the CDR3 is TGTGCCAGCAGTTTATCCGGGCTGAACACCGGGGAGCTGTTATTT. This sequence encodes CASSLSGLNTGELLF.

The chain combines TRBV7-9 with TRBJ1-5; D uncertain. The CDR3 length is 15 residues. Germline V gives CDR1 SEHNR, CDR2 FQNEAQ (reference sequence). The V end lost 5 bases, the J end lost 5 bases, and 16 bases lay between the germline ends. The CDR3 region has the DNA TGTGCCAGCAGCGCAATATCCGGGCCGCATCAGCCCCAGCATTTT. The encoded protein is CASSAISGPHQPQHF.

This clonotype has more than one count but fewer than ten. The gene calls are TRBV7-8 and TRBJ2-1; 8 nucleotides line up with TRBD1. V was pared by 5 bases and J by 4 bases, with 10 bases of the junction left unmatched. This CDR3 spans 16 amino acids. Germline V gene data show CDR1 as SGHVS and CDR2 as FQNEAQ. This CDR3 is CASSPRQGRNYNEQFF. DNA of the CDR3: TGTGCCAGCAGCCCACGACAGGGGAGAAATTACAATGAGCAGTTCTTC.

This sequence joins TRBV10-1 and TRBJ2-3; no clear D gene. The CDR3 is made up of 12 amino acids. Germline CDR1 and CDR2: WNHNN and SYGVQD (reference sequence). V was pared by 8 bases and J by 0 bases, with 6 bases between. CDR3 amino acids: CASGLSTDTQYF. As DNA, the CDR3 is TGCGCCAGCGGTCTTAGCACAGATACGCAGTATTTT.

The chain recombines TRBV5-8 with TRBJ2-7; the match to TRBD1 covers 12 bases. CDR1 and CDR2 from the germline V gene are SGHTS and YDEGEE. Germline trimming cut 4 bases from V and 2 bases from J; bases unmatched to any gene: 4. The CDR3 loop spans 15 amino acids. CDR3 loop: CASSAGTGGTYEQYF. CDR3 DNA: TGTGCCAGCAGCGCCGGGACAGGGGGCACCTACGAGCAGTACTTC.

This clonotype was recorded at least ten times. This chain joins TRBV7-2 and TRBJ1-1; possible D gene TRBD1, 5 bases. Germline-derived CDR1 and CDR2 are SGHTA and FQGNSA. The CDR3 extends over 14 amino acids. The V and J ends lost 2 bases and 4 bases respectively, with 11 bases between them. The CDR3 here is CASSLRWGATEAFF. The CDR3 bases are TGTGCCAGCAGCTTACGGTGGGGCGCCACTGAAGCTTTCTTT.

V usage is TRBV27 and J usage is TRBJ2-7, with 7 bases that match TRBD1. The germline CDR1 and CDR2 sequences are MNHEY and SMNVEV (reference sequence). The CDR3 sequence is 12 residues long. V lost 5 bases and J lost 6; bases outside the gene matches: 4. Here the CDR3 reads CASSSDRAEQYF. CDR3 DNA sequence: TGTGCCAGCAGTAGTGACAGGGCCGAGCAGTACTTC.

The rearrangement links TRBV5-1 to TRBJ2-5; 9 bases align to TRBD2. The germline V gene has CDR1 SGHRS and CDR2 YFSETQ. J gave up 4 bases and V 3 bases, and 10 bases lay outside the gene matches. The CDR3 is made up of 16 amino acids. CDR3 protein: CASSSWGVAGAETQYF. As DNA, the CDR3 is TGCGCCAGCAGCTCTTGGGGAGTAGCGGGGGCAGAGACCCAGTACTTC.

The genes are TRBV7-9 and TRBJ2-7; maybe TRBD1 (5 bases). The V and J ends lost 0 bases and 2 bases respectively, with 8 bases between them. The germline V gene encodes CDR1 SEHNR and CDR2 FQNEAQ (reference sequence). The CDR3 consists of 14 residues. CDR3 sequence: CASSLAGRAYEQYF. The CDR3 bases are TGTGCCAGCAGCTTAGCAGGCAGGGCCTACGAGCAGTACTTC.

The rearrangement uses TRBV20-1 and TRBJ2-7; D is perhaps TRBD1 (6 bases). The CDR3 totals 14 residues. Trimming removed 3 bases at V and 4 bases at J, with 16 bases between. Germline V lookup: CDR1 DFQATT, CDR2 SNEGSKA (reference sequence). The CDR3 region has the DNA TGCAGTGCTAGGGGCTCCGGGACAAAATACGAGCAGTACTTC. It yields the protein CSARGSGTKYEQYF.

V is TRBV4-3 and J is TRBJ1-2; D not resolved. The V end lost 0 bases, the J end lost 3 bases, and 8 bases lay between the germline ends. The CDR3 has 14 residues. Germline values: CDR1 LGHNA, CDR2 YSLEER. The CDR3 DNA sequence: TGCGCCAGCAGCCAAGATGGGCAGTACTATGGCTACACCTTC. This translates into CASSQDGQYYGYTF.

This clonotype was seen repeatedly, ten times or more. V and J are TRBV9 and TRBJ2-1; TRBD1 might be the D (7 bases). V lost 4 bases to trimming and J lost 4 bases, with 18 bases between them. This CDR3 has 16 residues. Germline V gives CDR1 SGDLS, CDR2 YYNGEE. The CDR3 DNA follows: TGTGCCAGCAGCCAGTCGGGGGCAGGGGGGTACAATGAGCAGTTCTTC. The encoded protein is CASSQSGAGGYNEQFF.

This clonotype was detected ten times or more. CDR3 sequence (DNA): TGTGCCAGCAGCTTTAGTTTTGGTGGATACGAGCAGTACTTC. Encoded protein: CASSFSFGGYEQYF. The chain carries TRBV11-2 and TRBJ2-7; D ambiguous. This CDR3 comprises 14 residues. V was shortened by 3 bases and J by 4 bases, with 13 bases between the two germline ends. Germline CDR1 SGHAT, CDR2 FQNNGV.

J is TRBJ1-1 and V is TRBV20-1; TRBD1 matches 7 bases. This CDR3 is built from 17 residues. With 1 base clipped from V and 0 bases from J, the junction kept 11 bases outside the gene matches. Germline assignment: CDR1 DFQATT and CDR2 SNEGSKA (reference sequence). The CDR3: CSARADRQGPLNTEAFF. The CDR3 nucleotides are TGCAGTGCTAGAGCTGATAGACAGGGACCTTTGAACACTGAAGCTTTCTTT.

This clonotype was recorded a few times. This chain links TRBV12-3 or TRBV12-4 with TRBJ2-1; no firm D call. The CDR3 spans 14 residues. Trimming removed 5 bases at V and 1 base at J, with 9 bases between. The CDR3 bases are TGTGCCAGCAGTCTTGCCCTGTCCTACAATGAGCAGTTCTTC. This codes for CASSLALSYNEQFF.

This clonotype has just a few counts. The CDR3 sequence is CASSIGTGFFEQYF. In DNA, the CDR3 is TGTGCCAGCAGTATCGGGACAGGGTTTTTCGAGCAGTACTTC. The rearrangement links TRBV25-1 to TRBJ2-7; TRBD1 agrees at 9 bases. This CDR3 contains 14 residues. V gave up 5 bases and J gave up 6 bases; unmatched junction bases: 8. Germline V CDR1 and CDR2: MGHDK, SYGVNS.

This chain links TRBV2 with TRBJ2-5, with D maybe TRBD2 (6 bases). V lost 4 bases and J lost 1, with 10 bases in between. The CDR3 is made up of 14 amino acids. Germline loops: CDR1 SNHLY, CDR2 FYNNEI. CDR3 residues: CASSAAGFQETQYF. In nucleotides, the CDR3 is TGTGCCAGCAGTGCGGCGGGGTTCCAAGAGACCCAGTACTTC.

This clonotype showed up just a few times. The V and J genes are TRBV6-6 and TRBJ2-7, with D perhaps matching TRBD2 (5 bases). The CDR3 runs to 13 residues. With 0 bases removed from V and 3 bases from J, the gap between germline ends came to 6 bases. Germline CDR1 is MNHNY and CDR2 is SVGAGI (reference sequence). Written as DNA, the CDR3 is TGTGCCAGCAGTTACTCGGAGGACTACGAGCAGTACTTC. Translated, it gives CASSYSEDYEQYF.

The chain uses TRBV6-1 and TRBJ2-7; a possible D gene is TRBD1 (6 bases). V dropped 6 bases and J dropped 0 bases, with 15 bases sitting between them. The germline V gene has CDR1 MNHNS and CDR2 SASEGT. The CDR3 loop spans 15 amino acids. CDR3 sequence reads: CASRLRDIFSYEQYF. DNA for the CDR3: TGTGCCAGCAGGCTCCGGGACATCTTCTCCTACGAGCAGTACTTC.

The sample holds a few counts of this clonotype. The chain carries TRBV5-4 and TRBJ2-5; possibly TRBD2 for D (5 bases). The germline V gene encodes CDR1 SGHNT and CDR2 YYREEE (reference sequence). The CDR3 contains 16 residues. V lost 5 bases, J lost 4 bases, and 21 bases lay in between. Here the CDR3 reads CASSSAPGIVSETQYF. The CDR3 nucleotides are TGTGCCAGCAGTTCAGCCCCGGGAATCGTGTCAGAGACCCAGTACTTC.

The table lists this clonotype with a few counts. The chain is built from TRBV15 and TRBJ2-7, with D perhaps TRBD1 or TRBD2 (6 bases each). Trimming shortened V by 4 bases and J by 1 base, and 14 bases separated the two germline ends. Germline values: CDR1 LNHNV, CDR2 YYDKDF (reference sequence). CDR3 length: 15 amino acids. CDR3 amino acids: CATSTTTGTSYEQYF. CDR3 DNA sequence: TGTGCCACCAGCACAACAACAGGGACTTCCTACGAGCAGTACTTC. Together with reference TRBV15 and TRBJ2-7, the CDR3 gives the full variable domain: DAMVIQNPRYQVTQFGKPVTLSCSQTLNHNVMYWYQQKSSQAPKLLFHYYDKDFNNEADTPDNFQSRRPNTSFCFLDIRSPGLGDTAMYLCATSTTTGTSYEQYFGPGTRLTVT.

The chain joins TRBV15 to TRBJ2-4; possibly TRBD2 for D (5 bases). Trimming took 5 bases from V and 0 from J, leaving 11 bases between them. Germline V gene lookup returns CDR1 LNHNV and CDR2 YYDKDF (reference sequence). CDR3 size: 15 residues. The CDR3: CATSGSRVAKNIQYF. The CDR3 DNA is TGTGCCACCAGCGGGTCGCGGGTAGCCAAAAACATTCAGTACTTC.

The V call is TRBV27, the J call TRBJ2-3; the D is unclear. Trimming removed 1 base at V and 1 base at J, with 3 bases between. The germline V gene has CDR1 MNHEY and CDR2 SMNVEV (reference sequence). The CDR3 extends over 13 amino acids. Here the CDR3 reads CASSLYRTDTQYF. The CDR3 DNA follows: TGTGCCAGCAGTTTATACCGCACAGATACGCAGTATTTT.